This passage covers 23 T cell receptor beta chains from one sample sequenced in a study of cytomegalovirus exposure and HLA in healthy donors. It was with 60 Vbeta and 13 Jbeta primers that the PCR ran. Clones were sequenced by immunoSEQ multiplex PCR, and TCRdb holds only the in-frame ones, with some missing. This sample has 150,000 or so clones, with approximately 79% found just once. Sequenced material: PBMCs. These receptors were collected from a woman in her thirties or forties in good health and CMV-seropositive.

The chain has TRBV7-9 and TRBJ2-3; 7 bases agree with TRBD1. This CDR3 has 14 amino acids. Trimming cost V 10 bases and J 0 bases; bases outside gene matches: 7. CDR1 and CDR2 (germline): SEHNR, FQNEAQ (reference sequence). The CDR3 sequence is CATKTGFSTDTQYF. The CDR3 region has the DNA TGTGCCACTAAGACAGGGTTTAGCACAGATACGCAGTATTTT.

The V gene is TRBV2, the J gene TRBJ2-7, with D possibly being TRBD1 (5 bases). The CDR3 has 15 residues. The V gene's germline CDR1 is SNHLY and CDR2 FYNNEI. V was trimmed by 3 bases and J by 2 bases, leaving 14 bases between them. The CDR3: CASSERQTNPYEQYF. In DNA form, the CDR3 reads TGTGCCAGCAGTGAGAGACAGACAAATCCCTACGAGCAGTACTTC.

The chain uses TRBV4-2 and TRBJ2-5, with 7 bases matching TRBD1. V lost 1 base and J lost 5; bases outside the gene matches: 7. Germline values: CDR1 LGHNA, CDR2 YNFKEQ. The CDR3 consists of 15 residues. The CDR3 bases are TGTGCCAGCAGCCAAGGGGAAGGGGGCGGCGAGACCCAGTACTTC. Translated, it gives CASSQGEGGGETQYF.

The chain joins TRBV11-2 to TRBJ2-7, with 11 bases matching TRBD2. The V gene end was trimmed by 5 bases and the J gene end by 7 bases; junction bases not matched to a gene: 4. Germline V gives CDR1 SGHAT, CDR2 FQNNGV. The CDR3 sequence is 13 residues long. In DNA form, the CDR3 reads TGTGCCAGCAGCCTGGGACTAGCGGTGGAGCAGTACTTC. Amino acid sequence: CASSLGLAVEQYF.

The J gene is TRBJ1-4, the V gene TRBV5-4, with 9 bases aligning to TRBD1. This CDR3 contains 15 residues. From germline, CDR1 is SGHNT and CDR2 YYREEE (reference sequence). V shed 4 bases, J shed 8 bases, and the junction held 9 bases outside the gene matches. Here the CDR3 reads CASSGTGTGQEKLFF. CDR3 nucleotide sequence: TGTGCCAGCAGCGGTACCGGGACAGGGCAAGAAAAACTGTTTTTT.

The V and J genes are TRBV2 and TRBJ2-3, with 12 nucleotides matching TRBD2. Losses at the gene ends were 5 bases for V and 6 bases for J; bases not matched to a gene: 6. The germline gives CDR1 SNHLY, CDR2 FYNNEI. The CDR3 runs to 15 residues. CDR3 in DNA: TGTGCCAGCAGTCCTAGGACTAGCGGGGTTGATACGCAGTATTTT. It encodes CASSPRTSGVDTQYF. Full variable domain (remainder filled in from reference TRBV2 and TRBJ2-3): EPEVTQTPSHQVTQMGQEVILRCVPISNHLYFYWYRQILGQKVEFLVSFYNNEISEKSEIFDDQFSVERPDGSNFTLKIRSTKLEDSAMYFCASSPRTSGVDTQYFGPGTRLTVL.

This chain uses TRBV25-1 with TRBJ1-1; D gene uncertain. With 1 base removed from V and 3 bases from J, the gap between germline ends came to 9 bases. The germline CDR1 and CDR2 sequences are MGHDK and SYGVNS. The CDR3 is made up of 14 amino acids. CDR3 in amino acids: CASSELTRDTEAFF. The CDR3 DNA reads TGTGCCAGCAGTGAATTAACGAGGGACACTGAAGCTTTCTTT.

The V call is TRBV11-1, the J call TRBJ2-1, with D tentatively TRBD2 (6 bases). The ends were cut back, 6 bases at V and 6 bases at J, with 18 bases in the middle. The V gene's germline CDR1 is SGHAT and CDR2 FQDESV (reference sequence). The CDR3 is 15 residues long. The CDR3, as DNA: TGTGCCAGCAGTTCCGGGGAGGCTGCGGGCAATGAGCAGTTCTTC. Translated: CASSSGEAAGNEQFF.

This chain connects TRBV28 to TRBJ1-2; D not resolved. The V end lost 6 bases, the J end lost 2 bases, and 19 bases lay between the germline ends. The CDR3 has 16 amino acids. Germline loops: CDR1 MDHEN, CDR2 SYDVKM. The CDR3 DNA sequence: TGTGCCAGCAGCGACCGAGAGAACAGATTAAACTATGGCTACACCTTC. This sequence encodes CASSDRENRLNYGYTF.

This chain links TRBV6-4 with TRBJ2-3, with 10 positions matching TRBD2. The germline V gene has CDR1 MRHNA and CDR2 SNTAGT. The junction had 5 bases not matched to a gene; V was cut back by 8 bases and J by 0 bases. The CDR3 covers 15 residues. CDR3 in amino acids: CASGSSGGSTDTQYF. The CDR3 nucleotides are TGTGCCAGCGGAAGTAGCGGGGGGAGCACAGATACGCAGTATTTT.

This clone was picked up a small number of times. The V call is TRBV7-2, the J call TRBJ2-3; no clear D gene. Germline values: CDR1 SGHTA, CDR2 FQGNSA. This CDR3 is 15 amino acids long. Trimming took off 1 base at V and 6 bases at J, with 14 bases between the two ends. CDR3 sequence: CASSLVVRSLDTQYF. Written as DNA, the CDR3 is TGTGCCAGCAGCTTAGTTGTTAGAAGTCTTGATACGCAGTATTTT.

The chain combines TRBV27 with TRBJ2-7; D gene ambiguous. This CDR3 has 13 amino acids. Deletions cut 2 bases from V and 8 bases from J, with 13 bases between. Germline V gene lookup returns CDR1 MNHEY and CDR2 SMNVEV (reference sequence). CDR3 region: CASSLRLQLQQYF. CDR3 nucleotides: TGTGCCAGCAGTTTAAGGCTACAGCTCCAGCAGTACTTC.

The chain carries TRBV2 and TRBJ1-2; TRBD1 might be the D (6 bases). This CDR3 spans 13 amino acids. Trimming pared 5 bases from V and 5 bases from J, leaving 12 bases between. CDR1 is SNHLY and CDR2 is FYNNEI in the germline V gene. CDR3 sequence: CASSIQGGYGYTF. The CDR3 DNA reads TGTGCCAGCAGTATACAGGGAGGGTATGGCTACACCTTC. Variable domain in full (rest from reference TRBV2 and TRBJ1-2): EPEVTQTPSHQVTQMGQEVILRCVPISNHLYFYWYRQILGQKVEFLVSFYNNEISEKSEIFDDQFSVERPDGSNFTLKIRSTKLEDSAMYFCASSIQGGYGYTFGSGTRLTVV.

This clone was recorded once. One junction end does not reproduce the germline sequence, and a read error may be involved. The CDR3 here is CSSSSSNYEQYF. The CDR3 DNA reads TGTTCCAGCAGCTCGAGCAACTACGAGCAGTACTTC. The rearrangement uses TRBV7-9 and TRBJ2-7; D uncertain. The length of the CDR3 is 12 residues. Germline CDR1 is SEHNR and CDR2 is FQNEAQ (reference sequence).

The chain couples TRBV15 to TRBJ2-2, with 10 bases matching TRBD1. Germline V gene sequence: CDR1 LNHNV, CDR2 YYDKDF (reference sequence). There are 18 residues in the CDR3. V lost 0 bases to trimming and J lost 3 bases; unmatched junction nucleotides: 7. CDR3: CATSRDFSGTGDTGELFF. In DNA, the CDR3 is TGTGCCACCAGCAGAGATTTTAGCGGGACAGGGGACACCGGGGAGCTGTTTTTT.

The chain uses TRBV5-1 and TRBJ1-2, with a possible D match to TRBD1 (6 bases). Germline assignment: CDR1 SGHRS and CDR2 YFSETQ. CDR3 length: 13 residues. V was trimmed by 0 bases and J by 5 bases, leaving 8 bases between them. DNA of the CDR3: TGCGCCAGCAGCTTGGAGACAGGTTATGGCTACACCTTC. This codes for CASSLETGYGYTF.

The chain has TRBV4-1 and TRBJ2-3; 7 bases are shared with TRBD1. Germline assignment: CDR1 MGHRA and CDR2 YSYEKL. CDR3 length: 15 residues. J was trimmed by 2 bases and V by 4 bases; bases with no gene match: 6. CDR3 sequence (DNA): TGCGCCAGCAGCCGTACAGGGGCGGCCACAGATACGCAGTATTTT. It specifies CASSRTGAATDTQYF.

Notes on this clone: At one of its ends the junction is not consistent with the germline gene, which may arise from a read error. The rearrangement joins TRBV7-9 to TRBJ1-5; TRBD1 aligns across 7 bases. The CDR3 extends over 13 amino acids. The germline CDR1 and CDR2 sequences are SEHNR and FQNEAQ (reference sequence). CDR3 sequence reads: CSSSWDTQGAQHF. The CDR3 DNA sequence: TGTTCCAGCAGTTGGGACACCCAGGGGGCCCAGCATTTT.

The rearrangement joins TRBV5-4 to TRBJ2-3; 15 bases fit TRBD2. The CDR3 runs 19 residues. The V segment lost 5 bases and the J segment 6 bases; nucleotides outside the gene matches: 16. The germline CDR1 and CDR2 sequences are SGHNT and YYREEE (reference sequence). This chain's CDR3 is CASREAGTSGGRPSDTQYF. The CDR3 DNA follows: TGTGCCAGCAGGGAGGCCGGGACTAGCGGGGGGCGTCCTTCCGATACGCAGTATTTT.

The rearrangement uses TRBV7-9 and TRBJ2-7; D uncertain. V gave up 6 bases and J gave up 2 bases, with 14 bases separating them. This CDR3 is 14 amino acids long. CDR1 and CDR2 (germline): SEHNR, FQNEAQ (reference sequence). DNA for the CDR3: TGTGCCAGCAGTCCACGAGTTGGTACCTACGAGCAGTACTTC. This encodes CASSPRVGTYEQYF. Filled out from reference TRBV7-9 and TRBJ2-7, the complete variable domain reads DTGVSQNPRHKITKRGQNVTFRCDPISEHNRLYWYRQTLGQGPEFLTYFQNEAQLEKSRLLSDRFSAERPKGSFSTLEIQRTEQGDSAMYLCASSPRVGTYEQYFGPGTRLTVT.

This sequence joins TRBV6-1 and TRBJ2-3; 7 nucleotides align to TRBD2. The CDR3 totals 14 residues. Germline loops: CDR1 MNHNS, CDR2 SASEGT. Trimming took 7 bases from V and 6 from J; bases not matched to a gene: 10. In DNA form, the CDR3 reads TGTGCCAGCACCTCTCGACCCGGGGGGGATACGCAGTATTTT. Its protein product is CASTSRPGGDTQYF.

This clone was seen once. The chain uses TRBV2 and TRBJ2-1; TRBD2 is a possible D gene (5 bases). CDR3 length equals 14 residues. Trimming cost V 7 bases and J 4 bases, with 14 bases left between them. Germline V gives CDR1 SNHLY, CDR2 FYNNEI. In DNA, the CDR3 is TGTGCCAGCACCCTTGAGGAGGTGTACAATGAGCAGTTCTTC. Amino acids: CASTLEEVYNEQFF.

The chain carries TRBV6-6 and TRBJ2-5; 8 bases line up with TRBD1. In germline, CDR1 is MNHNY, CDR2 SVGAGI (reference sequence). This CDR3 has 16 residues. With 6 bases clipped from V and 3 bases from J, the junction kept 12 bases outside the gene matches. The CDR3 protein is CASRSGRGRGEETQYF. Here the CDR3 DNA reads TGTGCCAGCAGATCGGGCAGGGGGCGAGGAGAAGAGACCCAGTACTTC.